The 20 T cell receptor beta chains given below trace back to one sample, sequenced in a study of blood T cell repertoires in COVID-19. Repertoires were generated with immunoSEQ multiplex PCR, while TCRdb's copy carries only in-frame clones and drops some. The table lists about 400,000 clones, more than 70% of them singletons. Specimen: peripheral blood. These receptor sequences come from a man aged 40-50 years with acute or convalescent COVID-19.

A word on this clone: Other DNA sequences in the same sample also yield this CDR3. Here the CDR3 DNA reads TGTGCCTGGAGTGGACAAGTGAACACTGAAGCTTTCTTT. Translating it yields CAWSGQVNTEAFF. This sequence joins TRBV30 and TRBJ1-1; D is unresolved. The germline V gene has CDR1 GTSNPN and CDR2 SVGIG (reference sequence). This CDR3 is 13 amino acids long. Trimming removed 1 base at V and 0 bases at J, with 6 bases between.

The chain has TRBV28 and TRBJ2-7, with TRBD2 as a possible D gene (5 bases). CDR3 length: 13 residues. Germline assignment: CDR1 MDHEN and CDR2 SYDVKM. Trimming cost V 4 bases and J 7 bases, with 14 bases left between them. The CDR3 DNA follows: TGTGCCAGCAGTTCCAACGGACTTCAGGAGCAGTACTTC. The encoded protein is CASSSNGLQEQYF.

The chain combines TRBV6-6 with TRBJ1-5, with 8 bases that match TRBD1. The ends lost 7 bases at V and 3 bases at J; junction bases unmatched: 8. Germline assignment: CDR1 MNHNY and CDR2 SVGAGI (reference sequence). The CDR3 covers 15 residues. This CDR3 is CASTDRDRINQPQHF. The CDR3, as DNA: TGTGCCAGCACCGACCGGGACAGGATCAATCAGCCCCAGCATTTT.

Here the CDR3 DNA reads TGTGCCAGCAGCTTAGCAGTTGGAGTGAACACTGAAGCTTTCTTT. Translation: CASSLAVGVNTEAFF. V usage is TRBV7-9 and J usage is TRBJ1-1; no clear D gene. This CDR3 comprises 15 residues. Germline V gene sequence: CDR1 SEHNR, CDR2 FQNEAQ (reference sequence). V lost 0 bases to trimming and J lost 0 bases, with 8 bases between them.

The CDR3 DNA reads as TGTGCCACCAGCAGAGATCTCGACAGGGCTGGAAACACCATATATTTT. This gives the protein CATSRDLDRAGNTIYF. The genes are TRBV15 and TRBJ1-3; 7 bases match TRBD1. Germline loops: CDR1 LNHNV, CDR2 YYDKDF (reference sequence). This CDR3 is built from 16 residues. V shed 0 bases and J 2 bases; nucleotides not matched to a gene: 4.

J is TRBJ2-7 and V is TRBV4-1; D is possibly TRBD1 (6 bases). The V end lost 3 bases, the J end lost 6 bases, and 15 bases lay between the germline ends. This CDR3 comprises 14 residues. Germline V lookup: CDR1 MGHRA, CDR2 YSYEKL. This CDR3 is CASSQYRELSEQYF. CDR3 sequence (DNA): TGCGCCAGCAGCCAGTACAGGGAGTTGTCCGAGCAGTACTTC.

The genes are TRBV11-2 and TRBJ1-1; 7 positions match TRBD1. The CDR3 covers 11 residues. Germline lookup yields CDR1 SGHAT and CDR2 FQNNGV. Germline trimming cut 3 bases from V and 9 bases from J; bases unmatched to any gene: 1. DNA of the CDR3: TGTGCCAGCAGCTTGGGACAGCAAGCTTTCTTT. As protein: CASSLGQQAFF. Combining the CDR3 with reference TRBV11-2 and TRBJ1-1 gives the whole variable domain EAGVAQSPRYKIIEKRQSVAFWCNPISGHATLYWYQQILGQGPKLLIQFQNNGVVDDSQLPKDRFSAERLKGVDSTLKIQPAKLEDSAVYLCASSLGQQAFFGQGTRLTVV.

The chain uses TRBV28 and TRBJ2-5; 10 bases align to TRBD1. Germline V gene sequence: CDR1 MDHEN, CDR2 SYDVKM. The CDR3 is 15 residues long. Trimming cost V 5 bases and J 4 bases; bases outside gene matches: 7. The CDR3, as DNA: TGTGCCAGCAGTAAGGGACAGGGGAACCGAGAGACCCAGTACTTC. It is translated as CASSKGQGNRETQYF. Based on the CDR3 plus reference TRBV28 and TRBJ2-5, the full variable domain is DVKVTQSSRYLVKRTGEKVFLECVQDMDHENMFWYRQDPGLGLRLIYFSYDVKMKEKGDIPEGYSVSREKKERFSLILESASTNQTSMYLCASSKGQGNRETQYFGPGTRLLVL.

The chain carries TRBV27 and TRBJ2-7, with 8 nucleotides matching TRBD1. V lost 6 bases, J lost 3 bases, and 10 bases stayed unmatched. CDR1 and CDR2 (germline): MNHEY, SMNVEV (reference sequence). The CDR3 is 15 residues long. The CDR3 nucleotides are TGTGCCAGCAGCCTCAGGGGGCTCTCACTCTACGAGCAGTACTTC. Protein sequence: CASSLRGLSLYEQYF.

The chain uses TRBV7-9 and TRBJ2-1, with TRBD1 as a possible D gene (5 bases). Germline CDR1 and CDR2: SEHNR and FQNEAQ (reference sequence). This CDR3 is 13 amino acids long. Trimming took off 5 bases at V and 10 bases at J, with 15 bases between the two ends. The chain's CDR3 is CASSPPWGREQFF. CDR3 coding DNA: TGTGCCAGCAGCCCCCCGTGGGGCCGGGAGCAGTTCTTC.

The chain couples TRBV7-2 to TRBJ1-3; D gene unclear. The CDR3 consists of 16 residues. CDR1 and CDR2 (germline): SGHTA, FQGNSA. V shed 0 bases and J shed 0 bases, with 9 bases lying between them. The CDR3 is CASSLAYSLSGNTIYF. Here the CDR3 DNA reads TGTGCCAGCAGCTTAGCGTACAGCCTCTCTGGAAACACCATATATTTT.

V gene TRBV5-4 combines with J gene TRBJ2-5; weak D call: TRBD1 (5 bases). Germline V gene sequence: CDR1 SGHNT, CDR2 YYREEE (reference sequence). The CDR3 length is 13 residues. V was clipped by 5 bases and J by 3 bases, with 11 bases between them. CDR3 in DNA: TGTGCCAGCAGATCGACAGCCGAAGAGACCCAGTACTTC. It specifies CASRSTAEETQYF.

The V and J genes are TRBV5-4 and TRBJ2-2, with 13 bases that match TRBD2. Germline assignment: CDR1 SGHNT and CDR2 YYREEE (reference sequence). After removal of 5 bases from V and 3 bases from J, the junction contained 10 bases not matched to a gene. The CDR3 has 18 residues. The CDR3 region has the DNA TGTGCCAGCAGTCCTCTCGGACTAGCGGGGGCCGACACCGGGGAGCTGTTTTTT. Protein product: CASSPLGLAGADTGELFF.

The gene calls are TRBV19 and TRBJ1-6, with D perhaps matching TRBD1 (6 bases). Germline V gene lookup returns CDR1 LNHDA and CDR2 SQIVND (reference sequence). The CDR3 length is 15 residues. V was cut by 10 bases and J by 4 bases, with 17 bases left in between. CDR3 amino acids: CATRGASSYNSPLHF. For the CDR3, the DNA is TGTGCCACTCGGGGGGCCTCTTCGTATAATTCACCCCTCCACTTT.

The gene calls are TRBV19 and TRBJ1-3, with a tentative D call TRBD1 (5 bases). Trimming shortened V by 6 bases and J by 0 bases, and 12 bases separated the two germline ends. Germline-derived CDR1 and CDR2 are LNHDA and SQIVND (reference sequence). The CDR3 spans 15 residues. CDR3 DNA: TGTGCCAGTAGATCGGACACCGACTCTGGAAACACCATATATTTT. Amino acid sequence: CASRSDTDSGNTIYF.

V is TRBV2 and J is TRBJ1-4; D remains unclear. CDR3 size: 14 residues. Germline V gene lookup returns CDR1 SNHLY and CDR2 FYNNEI. V was pared by 4 bases and J by 3 bases, with 9 bases between. The CDR3, as DNA: TGTGCCAGCAGTGGTGTGCGTGCTAATGAAAAACTGTTTTTT. Protein: CASSGVRANEKLFF.

This chain joins TRBV19 and TRBJ2-7, with TRBD1 matching over 9 bases. After removal of 4 bases from V and 4 bases from J, the junction contained 8 bases not matched to a gene. The CDR3 consists of 15 residues. Germline V gene data show CDR1 as LNHDA and CDR2 as SQIVND (reference sequence). CDR3 in amino acids: CASSTAGTGRYEQYF. CDR3 sequence (DNA): TGTGCCAGTAGTACAGCCGGGACAGGGAGGTACGAGCAGTACTTC.

This sequence joins TRBV28 and TRBJ1-1; D is undetermined. Looked up from germline, CDR1 is MDHEN and CDR2 is SYDVKM. The CDR3 loop spans 15 amino acids. V dropped 5 bases and J dropped 6 bases, with 19 bases sitting between them. The CDR3 nucleotides are TGTGCCAGCAGTGCCCTCCGGGGAGATACCCCTGAAGCTTTCTTT. Its translation: CASSALRGDTPEAFF.

This clone was seen a handful of times. V and J are TRBV5-4 and TRBJ1-2; D possibly corresponds to TRBD1 (5 bases). The V end lost 1 base, the J end lost 4 bases, and 11 bases lay between the germline ends. In germline, CDR1 is SGHNT, CDR2 YYREEE (reference sequence). The CDR3 is 14 residues long. The CDR3 DNA follows: TGTGCCAGCAGCTTGCCCCAGGGTTCCTATGGCTACACCTTC. This codes for CASSLPQGSYGYTF.

Notes on this clone: Other DNA sequences of this sample code for an identical CDR3. The chain uses TRBV27 and TRBJ1-5; a weak D match, TRBD1 (5 bases). The CDR3 loop spans 13 amino acids. Per germline, CDR1 MNHEY and CDR2 SMNVEV (reference sequence). V gave up 3 bases and J gave up 4 bases, with 7 bases separating them. The CDR3 is CASSFGGNQPQHF. The CDR3, as DNA: TGTGCCAGCAGTTTCGGGGGGAATCAGCCCCAGCATTTT.